The rows below give T cell receptor beta chains drawn from one sample of a study of blood T cells in healthy people across ages. TCRdb processed the 5' RACE reads anew with MiXCR; each CDR3 protein has one entry. The sample includes over 600,000 distinct CDR3 sequences, around three fifths of them seen just once. Sample: blood. The receptor source for this set is a man between 35 and 55 years old in good health. The CDR3 runs from the conserved cysteine through the conserved F or W. Fields, in order: D gene, V gene, clone size, J gene, CDR3 protein, CDR3 DNA. D genes are given only for firm matches. A row's size may be missing; if present it is once, few, many or a size class.

>NA|TRBV15|NA|TRBJ2-5
CATSREGSGGTGGETQYF
TGTGCCACCAGCAGAGAGGGTAGCGGAGGAACCGGAGGGGAGACCCAGTACTTC
>NA|TRBV25-1|few|TRBJ1-2
CASSAPGLEGYTF
TGTGCCAGCAGTGCCCCTGGGCTGGAGGGCTACACCTTC
>NA|TRBV12-3/TRBV12-4|few|TRBJ2-5
CASSYASSKETQYF
TGTGCCAGCAGTTATGCGAGTTCGAAAGAGACCCAGTACTTC
>TRBD2|TRBV12-3/TRBV12-4|few|TRBJ2-7
CASSTTSGGYEQYF
TGTGCCAGCAGTACGACTAGCGGGGGGTACGAGCAGTACTTC
>NA|TRBV2|NA|TRBJ1-4
CASINDRTNEKLFF
TGTGCCAGCATTAACGACAGGACAAATGAAAAACTGTTTTTT
>NA|TRBV5-1|few|TRBJ2-7
CASSLASWGTGSAYEQYF
TGCGCCAGCAGCTTGGCCTCTTGGGGAACAGGGAGTGCCTACGAGCAGTACTTC
>TRBD1|TRBV5-1|few|TRBJ1-2
CASSPTGQGAYGYTF
TGCGCCAGCAGCCCGACGGGACAGGGAGCCTATGGCTACACCTTC
>NA|TRBV12-3/TRBV12-4|NA|TRBJ2-3
CASSFRQTVTDTQYF
TGTGCCAGCAGTTTTCGGCAGACCGTCACAGATACGCAGTATTTT
>NA|TRBV29-1|NA|TRBJ2-7
CSVVPVARSGNEQYF
TGCAGCGTTGTCCCCGTAGCGAGGTCAGGGAACGAGCAGTACTTC
>TRBD2|TRBV6-6|NA|TRBJ2-5
CASISGLAGLMETQYF
TGTGCCAGCATTAGTGGACTAGCGGGACTCATGGAGACCCAGTACTTC
>TRBD1|TRBV20-1|NA|TRBJ2-3
CSADDPTGGRDTQYF
TGCAGTGCTGACGATCCGACAGGGGGCAGGGATACGCAGTATTTT
>NA|TRBV9|NA|TRBJ2-3
CASSVEGGTITDTQYF
TGTGCCAGCAGCGTAGAGGGGGGTACGATCACAGATACGCAGTATTTT
>NA|TRBV28|few|TRBJ1-5
CASSRQGLNQPQHF
TGTGCCAGCAGTCGGCAGGGGCTCAATCAGCCCCAGCATTTT
>TRBD2|TRBV7-2|NA|TRBJ2-5
CASSSSGEETQYF
TGTGCCAGCAGTTCGAGCGGGGAGGAGACCCAGTACTTC
>TRBD2|TRBV4-2|NA|TRBJ2-4
CASSPKLAGPNIQYF
TGTGCCAGCAGCCCAAAACTAGCGGGACCTAACATTCAGTACTTC
>NA|TRBV12-5|NA|TRBJ2-5
CASGPPRGQETQYF
TGTGCTAGTGGCCCCCCCAGGGGCCAAGAGACCCAGTACTTC
>TRBD2|TRBV7-2|NA|TRBJ2-7
CASSLAVGGRAPYEQYF
TGTGCCAGCAGCTTAGCGGTAGGCGGGAGGGCCCCCTACGAGCAGTACTTC
>TRBD1|TRBV7-3|NA|TRBJ1-6
CASSLWTGGDSPLHF
TGTGCCAGCAGCCTTTGGACAGGGGGGGATTCACCCCTCCACTTT
>TRBD1|TRBV20-1|NA|TRBJ1-6
CSATVGQGNSPLHF
TGCAGTGCTACGGTCGGACAGGGTAATTCACCCCTCCACTTT
>NA|TRBV3-1|NA|TRBJ2-2
CASSQSGSNTGELFF
TGTGCCAGCAGCCAAAGTGGGTCGAACACCGGGGAGCTGTTTTTT
>NA|TRBV29-1|NA|TRBJ2-7
CSVPGGAFEQYF
TGCAGCGTTCCCGGGGGCGCGTTCGAGCAGTACTTC
>NA|TRBV11-3|NA|TRBJ2-3
CASSFRGEAQYF
TGTGCCAGCAGCTTCCGGGGAGAGGCGCAGTATTTT
>NA|TRBV6-1|once|TRBJ2-5
CAGSPVGMGGRKETQYF
TGTGCCGGCTCCCCGGTTGGGATGGGCGGCAGAAAAGAGACCCAGTACTTC
>NA|TRBV20-1|once|TRBJ2-3
CSASALATPQSYTDTQYF
TGCAGTGCTAGTGCCTTAGCGACCCCTCAGAGCTACACAGATACGCAGTATTTT
>TRBD2|TRBV7-3|once|TRBJ2-3
CASSWGGTSTDTQYF
TGTGCCAGCAGCTGGGGGGGGACTAGCACAGATACGCAGTATTTT
>NA|TRBV20-1|NA|TRBJ2-7
CSARKGLLGPSSYEQYF
TGCAGTGCTAGAAAGGGCCTCTTGGGTCCCTCCTCCTACGAGCAGTACTTC
>TRBD2|TRBV27|NA|TRBJ2-1
CASSFMGVSGRHSSYNEQFF
TGTGCCAGCAGTTTCATGGGAGTTAGCGGGAGGCATAGCTCCTACAATGAGCAGTTCTTC
>NA|TRBV4-3|NA|TRBJ1-6
CASSQSRFDYSPLHF
TGCGCCAGCAGCCAGTCCCGTTTCGACTATTCACCCCTCCACTTT
>TRBD2|TRBV12-3/TRBV12-4|NA|TRBJ2-1
CASREPGLAGYNEQFF
TGTGCCAGCAGGGAGCCGGGACTAGCGGGCTACAATGAGCAGTTCTTC
>TRBD2|TRBV4-2|few|TRBJ2-1
CASSQLSGSSYNEQFF
TGTGCCAGCAGCCAGCTAAGCGGGAGCTCCTACAATGAGCAGTTCTTC
>NA|TRBV2|few|TRBJ2-3
CASSAHTDTQYF
TGTGCCAGCAGTGCTCACACAGATACGCAGTATTTT
>TRBD2|TRBV20-1|NA|TRBJ2-7
CSAQKREGYNEQYF
TGCAGTGCTCAGAAGCGGGAGGGCTACAATGAGCAGTACTTC
>TRBD1|TRBV28|once|TRBJ1-6
CASSLFGTGSSPLHF
TGTGCCAGCAGTTTGTTCGGGACAGGGTCTTCACCCCTCCACTTT
>TRBD2|TRBV24-1|NA|TRBJ2-1
CATSDRRAGEFVEQFF
TGTGCCACCAGTGACAGGCGAGCGGGAGAATTCGTTGAGCAGTTCTTC
>NA|TRBV24-1|few|TRBJ1-2
CATSDLGRRYGYTF
TGTGCCACCAGTGATCTAGGACGGAGGTATGGCTACACCTTC
>NA|TRBV12-3/TRBV12-4|NA|TRBJ2-2
CASSLAPGGQNTGELFF
TGTGCCAGCAGTTTAGCGCCAGGGGGGCAAAACACCGGGGAGCTGTTTTTT
>NA|TRBV7-9|NA|TRBJ2-7
CASSGRGGEQYF
TGTGCCAGCAGTGGTAGGGGAGGCGAGCAGTACTTC
>NA|TRBV15|NA|TRBJ1-2
CATSRASGGYTF
TGTGCCACCAGCCGGGCCTCGGGAGGCTACACCTTC
>NA|TRBV5-1|NA|TRBJ1-1
CASSSYLRGFNTEAFF
TGCGCCAGCAGCTCGTATCTGAGGGGCTTTAACACTGAAGCTTTCTTT
>NA|TRBV12-3/TRBV12-4|few|TRBJ2-5
CASGLSGETQYF
TGTGCCAGCGGACTATCCGGGGAGACCCAGTACTTC
>TRBD2|TRBV7-2|NA|TRBJ2-1
CASSWTSGRPLSSYNEQFF
TGTGCCAGCAGCTGGACTAGCGGGAGGCCCCTAAGCTCCTACAATGAGCAGTTCTTC
>TRBD1|TRBV12-3/TRBV12-4|NA|TRBJ2-7
CASRHTGGLGEQYF
TGTGCCAGCAGACATACAGGGGGCTTGGGCGAGCAGTACTTC
>NA|TRBV6-1|NA|TRBJ1-1
CASSAWGVIEAFF
TGTGCCAGCAGCGCCTGGGGGGTAATAGAAGCTTTCTTT
>TRBD2|TRBV11-2|few|TRBJ2-7
CASSLRVAGPYEQYF
TGTGCCAGCAGCTTAAGGGTAGCGGGGCCCTACGAGCAGTACTTC
>TRBD1|TRBV20-1|NA|TRBJ1-1
CSARAGTGGLVGAFF
TGCAGTGCTAGAGCCGGGACAGGGGGCTTAGTGGGAGCTTTCTTT
>NA|TRBV27|NA|TRBJ1-2
CASSFSGVGNYGYTF
TGTGCCAGCAGTTTTTCAGGGGTGGGGAACTATGGCTACACCTTC
>NA|TRBV20-1|NA|TRBJ1-2
CSASEWSGSNYGYTF
TGCAGTGCTAGTGAGTGGTCCGGATCTAACTATGGCTACACCTTC
>TRBD2|TRBV10-3|once|TRBJ2-5
CAISERLAGVGQYF
TGTGCCATCAGTGAGCGTCTAGCGGGAGTAGGGCAGTACTTC
>TRBD1|TRBV6-1|NA|TRBJ2-3
CASSGQGADTQYF
TGTGCCAGCAGTGGTCAGGGGGCAGATACGCAGTATTTT
>TRBD1|TRBV5-5|NA|TRBJ1-5
CASSPRTGYNQPQHF
TGTGCCAGCAGCCCGAGGACAGGGTATAATCAGCCCCAGCATTTT
>TRBD2|TRBV15|NA|TRBJ2-1
CATAGRANQETQFF
TGTGCCACCGCAGGGAGGGCTAATCAAGAGACCCAGTTCTTC
>NA|TRBV20-1|NA|TRBJ1-4
CSASGPGFNEKLFF
TGCAGTGCTTCTGGGCCAGGCTTTAATGAAAAACTGTTTTTT
>TRBD1|TRBV29-1|once|TRBJ1-2
CSVHNTGTENYGYTF
TGCAGCGTCCACAATACCGGGACAGAGAACTATGGCTACACCTTC
>NA|TRBV10-3|few|TRBJ2-3
CAIRGDISTDTQYF
TGTGCCATCAGGGGAGACATCAGCACAGATACGCAGTATTTT